These T cell receptor beta chains were read from a single sample in a study of OX40 agonist ivuxolimab in advanced cancers. Data came from immunoSEQ multiplex PCR; TCRdb stores just in-frame clones and leaves some out. Of roughly 90,000 clones in the sample, under 95% were seen once. Sequencing used CD4+ or CD8+ T cells sorted from blood, obtained in a trial of the OX40 agonist ivuxolimab. All receptors derive from an adult with an advanced solid tumor such as melanoma, head and neck, liver or kidney cancer. CDR3s include the opening cysteine and the closing phenylalanine or tryptophan. The D gene is left open where the match is weak. Some rows have no size entry. The others give once, few or many, or a class for an expanded clone.

>TRBJ2-7|NA|NA|TRBV18
CASSPGTREQYF
TGTGCCAGCTCACCTGGGACTCGCGAGCAGTACTTC
>TRBJ2-5|NA|NA|TRBV7-9
CASSLSAGPQETQYF
TGTGCCAGCAGCTTATCCGCAGGGCCACAAGAGACCCAGTACTTC
>TRBJ2-7|NA|NA|TRBV2
CASSVAETYEQYF
TGTGCCAGCAGTGTCGCCGAGACCTACGAGCAGTACTTC
>TRBJ2-3|NA|NA|TRBV5-1
CASSLGIGTDTQYF
TGCGCCAGCAGCCTGGGGATCGGCACAGATACGCAGTATTTT
>TRBJ2-7|NA|TRBD1|TRBV7-2
CASSLDRGPYEQYF
TGTGCCAGCAGCTTAGACAGGGGGCCGTACGAGCAGTACTTC
>TRBJ2-7|once|NA|TRBV18
CASSPGAGQTYEQYF
TGTGCCAGCTCACCGGGGGCGGGGCAGACCTACGAGCAGTACTTC
>TRBJ1-1|once|TRBD1|TRBV15
CATRRARQGNTEAFF
TGTGCCACCAGGCGAGCCCGACAGGGGAACACTGAAGCTTTCTTT
>TRBJ2-3|NA|NA|TRBV7-9
CASSPDATASTDTQYF
TGTGCCAGCAGCCCGGATGCGACAGCTAGCACAGATACGCAGTATTTT
>TRBJ2-1|once|TRBD2|TRBV27
CASSRRLAGNNEQFF
TGTGCCAGCAGTCGTAGACTAGCTGGGAACAATGAGCAGTTCTTC
>TRBJ2-1|NA|NA|TRBV30
CAWGSGPPASSYNEQFF
TGTGCCTGGGGCTCGGGGCCCCCTGCCAGCTCCTACAATGAGCAGTTCTTC
>TRBJ2-7|NA|TRBD2|TRBV28
CASSLDIAGGDSYEQYF
TGTGCCAGCAGTTTGGATATAGCGGGAGGTGACTCCTACGAGCAGTACTTC
>TRBJ2-1|NA|TRBD1|TRBV7-7
CASSLGTANYNEQFF
TGTGCCAGCAGCTTGGGGACAGCTAATTACAATGAGCAGTTCTTC
>TRBJ2-1|NA|NA|TRBV5-1
CASREEYNEQFF
TGCGCCAGCAGGGAGGAATACAATGAGCAGTTCTTC
>TRBJ1-1|NA|NA|TRBV5-1
CASSSGVSEGTRNTEAFF
TGCGCCAGCAGCTCGGGGGTCTCTGAAGGGACTAGGAACACTGAAGCTTTCTTT
>TRBJ2-3|NA|NA|TRBV10-3
CAIRGRVSVTDTQYF
TGTGCCATCAGGGGCAGGGTCTCGGTCACAGATACGCAGTATTTT
>TRBJ2-7|few|TRBD1|TRBV7-9
CASSLGTGGQEQYF
TGTGCCAGCAGCTTAGGGACAGGGGGCCAAGAGCAGTACTTC
>TRBJ2-7|NA|TRBD2|TRBV28
CASSSSGGISYEQYF
TGTGCCAGCAGTTCAAGCGGGGGAATCTCCTACGAGCAGTACTTC
>TRBJ2-2|NA|TRBD1|TRBV7-9
CASSGQGPGELFF
TGTGCCAGCAGCGGACAGGGTCCCGGGGAGCTGTTTTTT
>TRBJ2-3|NA|TRBD2|TRBV7-3
CASSLTVLAGGSTDTQYF
TGTGCCAGCAGCTTAACGGTTCTAGCGGGAGGGAGCACAGATACGCAGTATTTT
>TRBJ2-2|NA|TRBD2|TRBV30
CALGTSGNTGELFF
TGTGCCTTGGGGACTAGCGGGAACACCGGGGAGCTGTTTTTT
>TRBJ2-2|once|TRBD2|TRBV27
CASTYRDPRTSGRGNTGELFF
TGTGCCAGCACCTACAGGGATCCGAGGACTAGCGGGAGAGGGAACACCGGGGAGCTGTTTTTT
>TRBJ2-3|NA|NA|TRBV5-4
CASSSTSTDTQYF
TGTGCCAGCAGCTCGACTAGCACAGATACGCAGTATTTT
>TRBJ1-2|NA|TRBD1|TRBV7-2
CASSFLPPGTGGGYTF
TGTGCCAGCAGCTTCCTCCCCCCCGGGACAGGGGGCGGCTACACCTTC
>TRBJ2-1|NA|TRBD2|TRBV28
CASRLAGGPNEQFF
TGTGCCAGCAGGCTAGCGGGAGGGCCAAATGAGCAGTTCTTC
>TRBJ1-5|NA|NA|TRBV6-6
CASSWGGYNQPQHF
TGTGCCAGCAGTTGGGGAGGGTACAATCAGCCCCAGCATTTT
>TRBJ1-1|NA|NA|TRBV4-3
CASRDFLTNTEAFF
TGCGCCAGCAGGGACTTCCTGACGAACACTGAAGCTTTCTTT
>TRBJ2-3|NA|NA|TRBV14
CASSPFTSTDTQYF
TGTGCCAGCAGCCCTTTCACTAGCACAGATACGCAGTATTTT
>TRBJ2-1|NA|NA|TRBV9
CASSVAGSYNEQFF
TGTGCCAGCAGCGTAGCTGGGTCCTACAATGAGCAGTTCTTC
>TRBJ1-2|NA|NA|TRBV7-2
CASSLAGGSVGYTF
TGTGCCAGCAGCTTAGCTGGGGGCAGTGTCGGCTACACCTTC
>TRBJ2-2|few|NA|TRBV11-2
CASQATGPGELFF
TGTGCCAGCCAGGCCACGGGACCCGGGGAGCTGTTTTTT
>TRBJ2-7|NA|NA|TRBV4-3
CASSQSGIASSASYEQYF
TGCGCCAGCAGCCAATCTGGTATCGCGTCTAGCGCCTCCTACGAGCAGTACTTC
>TRBJ2-7|NA|TRBD1|TRBV2
CASSLGQTGFEQYF
TGTGCCAGCAGCCTGGGACAGACTGGTTTCGAGCAGTACTTC
>TRBJ2-3|NA|TRBD1|TRBV28
CASSIRTGASTDTQYF
TGTGCCAGCAGTATCCGGACAGGGGCAAGCACAGATACGCAGTATTTT
>TRBJ1-4|NA|NA|TRBV5-4
CASRPGATTNEKLFF
TGTGCCAGCAGACCAGGGGCGACAACTAATGAAAAACTGTTTTTT
>TRBJ1-5|NA|NA|TRBV9
CASSPGKYSNQPQHF
TGTGCCAGCAGCCCAGGGAAATATAGCAATCAGCCCCAGCATTTT
>TRBJ2-7|few|TRBD1|TRBV11-3
CASSFRGTGEYEQYF
TGTGCCAGCAGCTTCCGAGGGACAGGGGAATACGAGCAGTACTTC
>TRBJ2-2|NA|TRBD2|TRBV7-2
CASSKTSGRPGELFF
TGTGCCAGCAGCAAGACTAGCGGGAGACCCGGGGAGCTGTTTTTT
>TRBJ2-7|NA|TRBD1|TRBV7-9
CASSETGDEQYF
TGTGCCAGCAGCGAAACAGGGGACGAGCAGTACTTC
>TRBJ1-2|NA|TRBD1|TRBV27
CAGSPSGQGMGYTF
TGTGCCGGCAGTCCCTCGGGACAGGGAATGGGCTACACCTTC
>TRBJ2-7|NA|TRBD1|TRBV28
CASSFDRGYEQYF
TGTGCCAGCAGTTTTGACAGGGGCTACGAGCAGTACTTC
>TRBJ1-2|once|NA|TRBV19
CASSRPTPQDNYGYTF
TGTGCCAGTAGCCGACCGACGCCTCAAGATAACTATGGCTACACCTTC
>TRBJ2-7|NA|NA|TRBV9
CASSVVGDPYEQYF
TGTGCCAGCAGCGTAGTCGGAGACCCCTACGAGCAGTACTTC
>TRBJ2-3|NA|NA|TRBV11-2
CASSPRSWSTDTQYF
TGTGCCAGCAGCCCCAGGTCGTGGAGCACAGATACGCAGTATTTT
>TRBJ2-3|NA|TRBD2|TRBV28
CASSFSLAGVSTDTQYF
TGTGCCAGCAGTTTTTCACTAGCGGGAGTGAGCACAGATACGCAGTATTTT
>TRBJ1-2|NA|NA|TRBV5-1
CASSSTLSNYGYTF
TGCGCCAGCAGCTCAACACTATCTAACTATGGCTACACCTTC
>TRBJ2-5|NA|NA|TRBV7-2
CACGGSEQETQYF
TGTGCCTGTGGGGGGAGTGAGCAAGAGACCCAGTACTTC
>TRBJ2-7|NA|NA|TRBV7-2
CASSLIGADSYEQYF
TGTGCCAGCAGCTTAATCGGGGCGGATTCCTACGAGCAGTACTTC
>TRBJ2-3|once|NA|TRBV7-9
CASSYPGTFRDTQYF
TGTGCCAGCAGCTACCCCGGGACGTTTCGAGATACGCAGTATTTT
>TRBJ2-7|NA|TRBD2|TRBV11-2
CASSLELAGYTYEQYF
TGTGCCAGCAGCTTAGAGCTAGCGGGCTATACCTACGAGCAGTACTTC
>TRBJ1-1|NA|NA|TRBV18
CASSPQRENTEAFF
TGTGCCAGCTCACCACAGAGGGAGAACACTGAAGCTTTCTTT
>TRBJ2-2|NA|NA|TRBV2
CASSEWGAQINTGELFF
TGTGCCAGCAGTGAATGGGGCGCACAGATTAACACCGGGGAGCTGTTTTTT
>TRBJ2-1|NA|NA|TRBV4-3
CASSQALTWGAGNEQFF
TGCGCCAGCAGCCAAGCCCTAACATGGGGGGCGGGCAATGAGCAGTTCTTC